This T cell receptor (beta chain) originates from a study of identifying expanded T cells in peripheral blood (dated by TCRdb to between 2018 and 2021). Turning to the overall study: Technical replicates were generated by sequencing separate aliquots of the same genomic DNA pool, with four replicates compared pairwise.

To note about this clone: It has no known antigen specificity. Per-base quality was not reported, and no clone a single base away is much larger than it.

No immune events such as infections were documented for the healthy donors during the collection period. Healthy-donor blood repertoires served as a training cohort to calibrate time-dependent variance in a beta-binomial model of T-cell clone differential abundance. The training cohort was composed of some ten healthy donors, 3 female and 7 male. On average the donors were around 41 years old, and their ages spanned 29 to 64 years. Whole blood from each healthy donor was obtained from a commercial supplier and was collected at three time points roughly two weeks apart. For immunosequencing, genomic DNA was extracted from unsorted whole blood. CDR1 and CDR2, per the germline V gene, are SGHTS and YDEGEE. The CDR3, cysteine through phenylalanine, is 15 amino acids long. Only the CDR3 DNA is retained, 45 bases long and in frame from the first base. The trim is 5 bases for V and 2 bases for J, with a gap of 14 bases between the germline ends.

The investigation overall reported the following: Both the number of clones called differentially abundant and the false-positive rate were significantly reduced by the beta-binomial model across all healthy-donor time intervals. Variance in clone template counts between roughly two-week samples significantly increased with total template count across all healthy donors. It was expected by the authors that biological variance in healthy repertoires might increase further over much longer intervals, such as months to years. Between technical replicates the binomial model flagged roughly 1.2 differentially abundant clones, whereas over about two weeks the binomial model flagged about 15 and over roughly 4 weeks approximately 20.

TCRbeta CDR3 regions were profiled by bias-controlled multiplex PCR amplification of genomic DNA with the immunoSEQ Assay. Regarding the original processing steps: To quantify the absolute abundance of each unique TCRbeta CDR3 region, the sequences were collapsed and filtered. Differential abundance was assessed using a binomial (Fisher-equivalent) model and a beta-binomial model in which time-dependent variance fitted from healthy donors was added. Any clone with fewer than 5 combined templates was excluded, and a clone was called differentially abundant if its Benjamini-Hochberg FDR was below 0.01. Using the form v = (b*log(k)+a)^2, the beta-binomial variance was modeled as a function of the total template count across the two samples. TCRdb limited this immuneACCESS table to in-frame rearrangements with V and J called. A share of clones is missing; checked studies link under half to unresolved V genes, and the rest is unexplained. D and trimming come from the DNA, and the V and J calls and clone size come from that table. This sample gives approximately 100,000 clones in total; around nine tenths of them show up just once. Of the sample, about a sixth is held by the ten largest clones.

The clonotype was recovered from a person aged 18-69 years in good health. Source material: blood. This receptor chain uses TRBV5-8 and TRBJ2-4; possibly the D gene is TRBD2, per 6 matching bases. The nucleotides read TGTGCCAGCAGTCAAGGCGGGGTGACCAAAAACATTCAGTACTTC. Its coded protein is CASSQGGVTKNIQYF.